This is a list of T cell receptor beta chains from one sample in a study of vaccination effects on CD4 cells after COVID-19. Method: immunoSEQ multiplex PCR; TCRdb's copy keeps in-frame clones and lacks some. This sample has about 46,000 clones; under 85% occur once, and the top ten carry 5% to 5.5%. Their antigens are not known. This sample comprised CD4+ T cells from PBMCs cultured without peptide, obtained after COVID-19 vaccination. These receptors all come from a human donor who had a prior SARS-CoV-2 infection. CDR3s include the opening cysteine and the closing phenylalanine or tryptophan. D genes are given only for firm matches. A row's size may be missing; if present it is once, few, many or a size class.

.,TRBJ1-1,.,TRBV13,TGTGCCAGCAGCTTAGAAGAGAACACTGAAGCTTTCTTT,CASSLEENTEAFF
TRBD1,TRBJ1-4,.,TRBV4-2,TGTGCCAGCAGCGTCCGGGACAGGGATAATGAAAAACTGTTTTTT,CASSVRDRDNEKLFF
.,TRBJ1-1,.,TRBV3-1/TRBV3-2,TGTGCCAGCAGCCAAGGTTTAGGGGCCACTGAAGCTTTCTTT,CASSQGLGATEAFF
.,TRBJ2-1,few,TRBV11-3,TGTGCCAGCAGCTTAGAATTATCGTACAATGAGCAGTTCTTC,CASSLELSYNEQFF
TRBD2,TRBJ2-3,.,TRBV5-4,TGTGCCAGCAGCTTGGGTAGCGGGGGGGGCACAGATACGCAGTATTTT,CASSLGSGGGTDTQYF
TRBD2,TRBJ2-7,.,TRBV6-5,TGTGCCAGCAGTTCTCTAGCGGGAGGGCCGGGGGAGCAGTACTTC,CASSSLAGGPGEQYF
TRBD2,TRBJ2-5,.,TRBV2,TGTGCCAGCAACGCGGGAGTAGGGCAAGAGACCCAGTACTTC,CASNAGVGQETQYF
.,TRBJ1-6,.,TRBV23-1,TGCGCCAGCAGTTTGGAGGGGCGGTGCCCGAGCTCCTATAATTCACCCCTCCACTTT,CASSLEGRCPSSYNSPLHF
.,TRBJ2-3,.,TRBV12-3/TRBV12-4,TGTGCCAGCAGGCGGTATGCGGCAGATACGCAGTATTTT,CASRRYAADTQYF
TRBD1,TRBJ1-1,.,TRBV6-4,TGTGCCAGCAGAGTAACAGGGGGCGGCAACACTGAAGCTTTCTTT,CASRVTGGGNTEAFF
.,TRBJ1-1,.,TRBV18,TGTGCCAGCTCACAAACGGTGAACACTGAAGCTTTCTTT,CASSQTVNTEAFF
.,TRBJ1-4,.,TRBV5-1,TGCGCCAGCAGCCCTGGCGTGACTCCAACTAATGAAAAACTGTTTTTT,CASSPGVTPTNEKLFF
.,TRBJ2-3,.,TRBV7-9,TGTGCCAGCAGCTTAGTCGCAACTAGCACAGATACGCAGTATTTT,CASSLVATSTDTQYF
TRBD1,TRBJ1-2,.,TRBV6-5,TGTGCCAGCAGTTACGGTCGGGACAGGGGGCTCTATGGCTACACCTTC,CASSYGRDRGLYGYTF
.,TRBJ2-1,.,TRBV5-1,TGCGCCAGCAGCGAACGGGACTTCTACAATGAGCAGTTCTTC,CASSERDFYNEQFF
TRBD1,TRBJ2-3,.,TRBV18,TGTGCCAGCTCTTCAATGACAGGGTGGCCCACAGATACGCAGTATTTT,CASSSMTGWPTDTQYF
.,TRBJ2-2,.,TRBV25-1,TGTGCCAGCAGTGAACCCAGGATAGCGCGGAACACCGGGGAGCTGTTTTTT,CASSEPRIARNTGELFF
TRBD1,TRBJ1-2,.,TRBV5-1,TGCGCCAGCAGAAGAATACAGGGGACCTATGGCTACACCTTC,CASRRIQGTYGYTF
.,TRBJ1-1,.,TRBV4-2,TGTGCCAGCAGCCCGGGGGCACCTGGGTGGTCTAACACTGAAGCTTTCTTT,CASSPGAPGWSNTEAFF
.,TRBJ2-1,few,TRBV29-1,TGCAGCGTTCAAACCTTCTCCTACAATGAGCAGTTCTTC,CSVQTFSYNEQFF
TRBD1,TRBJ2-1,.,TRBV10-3,TGTGCCATCAGTCCACAGGGGTATGAGCAGTTCTTC,CAISPQGYEQFF
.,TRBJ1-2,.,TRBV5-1,TGCGCCAGCAGCTTGGGGGTTTCACACTATGGCTACACCTTC,CASSLGVSHYGYTF
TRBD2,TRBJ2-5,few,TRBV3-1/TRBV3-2,TGTGCCAGCAGCCAAGACCCAGCGGGGGACCAAGAGACCCAGTACTTC,CASSQDPAGDQETQYF
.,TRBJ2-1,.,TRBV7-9,TGTGCCAGCAGCCCCGACAGGACGGTGACCTACAATGAGCAGTTCTTC,CASSPDRTVTYNEQFF
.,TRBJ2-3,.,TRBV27,TGTGCCAGCAGAAGCCTAGCTCTCCCTAGCACAGATACGCAGTATTTT,CASRSLALPSTDTQYF
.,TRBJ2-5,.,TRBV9,TGTGCCAGCAGCGTATCCGGTAGCCAAGAGACCCAGTACTTC,CASSVSGSQETQYF
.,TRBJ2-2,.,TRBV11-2,TGTGCCAGCAGCTTAGATTCGGGACTCGTGGTCGGCGGGGAGCTGTTTTTT,CASSLDSGLVVGGELFF
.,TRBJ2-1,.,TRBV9,TGTGCCAGCAGCGTAGTGGGAGCCAATGAGCAGTTCTTC,CASSVVGANEQFF
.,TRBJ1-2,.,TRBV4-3,TGCGCCAGCAGCCAAGAGCGTCAGGGTTATTACTATGGCTACACCTTC,CASSQERQGYYYGYTF